This T cell receptor (beta chain) came from a study of radiation and T cells in renal cell carcinoma. The germline gives CDR1 SGHTA, CDR2 FQGNSA. Unmatched junction bases numbered 5, after V lost 5 bases and J lost 4 bases. The CDR3 sequence is 14 residues long. Profiling relied on immunoSEQ multiplex PCR, and the TCRdb table lists in-frame clones only, not all of them. The sample has more than 120,000 clones, approximately 86% seen once. Time point in this sample: blood 4 weeks post-SBRT, at nephrectomy. Treatment of the sample: 15 Gy SBRT to primary tumor, nephrectomy 4 weeks later. Radiation-treated patients gave blood at baseline, week 2 and week 4.

The chain joins TRBV7-2 to TRBJ2-5; 9 bases are shared with TRBD2. The TCR sequence derives from a woman between 50 and 59 years old with renal cell carcinoma. This specimen was blood, taken from a patient whose treatment included radiotherapy and nephrectomy. The CDR3 spells CASSPSTSGETQYF. The CDR3 coding sequence is TGTGCCAGCAGCCCGTCGACTAGCGGAGAGACCCAGTACTTC.